These T cell receptor beta chains were read from a single sample in a study of human T cells and chemical hapten exposure. MiXCR was run by TCRdb on the RACE reads, yielding one entry per CDR3 protein. The table lists 150,000 to 200,000 distinct CDR3 sequences, 25% to 35% of them singletons. The sequencing here drew on whole blood, taken in connection with sensitization to the hapten diphenylcyclopropenone (DPC). These receptors all come from a woman aged 18 to 35 with alopecia areata. Some clones in this sample may be carry-over from other donors' samples. CDR3s include the opening cysteine and the closing phenylalanine or tryptophan. D genes are given only for firm matches.

v_call d_call cdr3_length cdr3_aa
TRBV7-2 NA 16 CASSFSRDPSYNEQFF
TRBV5-1 TRBD2 16 CASRLGTSLVYNEQFF
TRBV27 NA 14 CASSRGATNEKLFF
TRBV5-1 TRBD1 14 CASSLTGEPYGYTF
TRBV6-2/TRBV6-3 TRBD2 17 CASSYLASGRRYNEQFF
TRBV3-1 TRBD2 16 CASSHTGTSAYNEQFF
TRBV30 NA 11 CAWSSTNEQFF
TRBV5-8 NA 14 CASSPRRAYYEQYF
TRBV5-4 TRBD2 15 CASSPWEREVNEQFF
TRBV11-3 TRBD1 19 CASSFFSGTGGSGANVLTF
TRBV12-3/TRBV12-4 NA 12 CASSEVFYEQYF
TRBV10-3 NA 16 CAISPAGEGQKNIQYF
TRBV21-1 NA 13 CARMLSGANVLTF
TRBV5-6 TRBD1 14 CASSLGQSLNIQYF
TRBV9 TRBD1 14 CASRDDRGGTEAFF
TRBV20-1 NA 16 CSARDLRRGTNTEAFF
TRBV6-5 TRBD1 14 CASSYGQGWGEQYF